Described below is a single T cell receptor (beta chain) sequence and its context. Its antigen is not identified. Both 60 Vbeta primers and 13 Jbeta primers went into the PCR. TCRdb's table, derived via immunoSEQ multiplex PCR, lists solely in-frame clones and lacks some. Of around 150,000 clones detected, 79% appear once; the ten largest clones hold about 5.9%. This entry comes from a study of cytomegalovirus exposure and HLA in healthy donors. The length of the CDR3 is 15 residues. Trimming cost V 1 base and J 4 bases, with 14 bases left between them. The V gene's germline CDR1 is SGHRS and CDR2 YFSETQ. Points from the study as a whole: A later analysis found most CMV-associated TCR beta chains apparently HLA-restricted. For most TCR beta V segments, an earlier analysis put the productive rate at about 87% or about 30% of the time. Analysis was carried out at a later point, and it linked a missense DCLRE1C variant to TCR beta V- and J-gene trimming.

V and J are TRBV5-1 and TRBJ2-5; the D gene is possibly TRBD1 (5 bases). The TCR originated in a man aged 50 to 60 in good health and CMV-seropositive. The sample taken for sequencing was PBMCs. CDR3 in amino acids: CASSLSQAGPETQYF. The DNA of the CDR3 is TGCGCCAGCAGCTTGTCACAGGCTGGGCCAGAGACCCAGTACTTC.